This TCR beta chain was documented in a study of T cells in narcolepsy. Across the whole study: Donors had narcolepsy type 1 or type 2, or were healthy controls.

V dropped 1 base and J dropped 7; count of bases not matched to a gene: 8. CDR3 length: 15 residues. Per germline, CDR1 SGHRS and CDR2 YFSETQ. TCRdb's table, derived via immunoSEQ multiplex PCR, lists solely in-frame clones and lacks some. The sample records some 30,000 clones, under 85% being singletons. The TCR comes from a human donor in good health. The sample consisted of memory (CD45RA-) CD4+ T cells from blood. The chain carries TRBV5-1 and TRBJ2-1, with 7 bases aligning to TRBD2. This CDR3 reads CASSLRVAGTNEQFF. The DNA of the CDR3 is TGCGCCAGCAGCTTGAGGGTAGCGGGCACGAATGAGCAGTTCTTC.